The next 2 T cell receptor beta chains were all read from a single sample in a study of TIL therapy for anti-PD-1-resistant metastatic lung cancer. Time point denoted: pre-treatment sample, taken before nivolumab and TIL therapy. Pleural nodules or supraclavicular lymph nodes made up most of the excised metastases sampled. This was the immunoSEQ v3 assay. Here immunoSEQ multiplex PCR was the method, and the copy in TCRdb shows in-frame clones only, minus some. Of 2,500 or so clones listed, approximately 73% are singletons. Sequences were derived from tumor tissue, sampled at baseline. All receptors derive from a person between 25 and 79 years old with non-small cell lung cancer. Some clones in this sample may be carry-over from other donors' samples.

V and J are TRBV11-3 and TRBJ2-1; 10 bases are shared with TRBD2. Germline loops: CDR1 SGHNT, CDR2 YENEEA. Germline trimming cut 0 bases from V and 6 bases from J; bases unmatched to any gene: 11. The CDR3 runs to 18 residues. The CDR3 DNA sequence: TGTGCCAGCAGCTTAGATGGACTAGCGGAGAGGCGTGGCAATGAGCAGTTCTTC. Translation: CASSLDGLAERRGNEQFF.

This clone was seen a few times. The chain links TRBV5-5 to TRBJ2-2; no clear D. Trimming removed 1 base from V and 4 bases from J, with 5 bases in between. Looked up from germline, CDR1 is SGHKS and CDR2 is YYEKEE (reference sequence). This CDR3 contains 13 residues. CDR3 coding DNA: TGTGCCAGCAGCTTGATCGCCACCGGGGAGCTGTTTTTT. This translates into CASSLIATGELFF.